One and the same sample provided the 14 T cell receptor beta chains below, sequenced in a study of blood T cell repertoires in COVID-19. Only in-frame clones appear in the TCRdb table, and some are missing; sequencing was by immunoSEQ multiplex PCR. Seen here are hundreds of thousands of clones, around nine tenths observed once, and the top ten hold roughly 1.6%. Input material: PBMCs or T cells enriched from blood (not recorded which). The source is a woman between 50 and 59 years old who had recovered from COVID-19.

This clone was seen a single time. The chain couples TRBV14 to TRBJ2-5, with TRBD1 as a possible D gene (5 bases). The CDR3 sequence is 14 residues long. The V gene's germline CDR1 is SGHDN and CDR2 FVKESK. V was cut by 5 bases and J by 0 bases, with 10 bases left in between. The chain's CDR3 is CASSRGRYQETQYF. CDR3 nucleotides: TGTGCCAGCAGCAGGGGCAGGTACCAAGAGACCCAGTACTTC.

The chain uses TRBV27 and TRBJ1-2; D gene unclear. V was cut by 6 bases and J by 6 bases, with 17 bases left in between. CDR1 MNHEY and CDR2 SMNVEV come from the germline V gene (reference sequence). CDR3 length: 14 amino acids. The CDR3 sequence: CASRKTLGGNGYTF. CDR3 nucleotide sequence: TGTGCCAGCAGAAAAACTCTTGGAGGGAATGGCTACACCTTC.

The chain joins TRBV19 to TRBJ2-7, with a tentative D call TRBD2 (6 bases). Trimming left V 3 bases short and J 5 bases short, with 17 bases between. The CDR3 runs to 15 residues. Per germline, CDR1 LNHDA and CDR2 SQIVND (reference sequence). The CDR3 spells CASSISTRGINEQYF. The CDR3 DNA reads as TGTGCCAGTAGTATTTCTACCCGGGGGATAAACGAGCAGTACTTC.

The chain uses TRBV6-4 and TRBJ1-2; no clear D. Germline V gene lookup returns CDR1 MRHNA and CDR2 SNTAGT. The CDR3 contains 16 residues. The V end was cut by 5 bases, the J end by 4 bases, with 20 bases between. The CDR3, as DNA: TGTGCCAGCAGTCCTAACGGGATGTTGAACCCCTATGGCTACACCTTC. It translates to CASSPNGMLNPYGYTF.

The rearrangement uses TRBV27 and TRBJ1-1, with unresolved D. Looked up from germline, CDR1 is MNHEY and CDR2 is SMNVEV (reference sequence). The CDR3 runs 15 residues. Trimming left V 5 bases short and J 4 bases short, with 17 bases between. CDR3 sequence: CASSPSVAGITEAFF. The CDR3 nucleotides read TGTGCCAGCAGTCCATCAGTAGCGGGGATCACTGAAGCTTTCTTT.

CDR3 residues: CAISEGQGNTGELFF. DNA for the CDR3: TGTGCCATCAGCGAGGGGCAGGGCAACACCGGGGAGCTGTTTTTT. The V and J genes are TRBV10-3 and TRBJ2-2; either TRBD1 or TRBD2 may fit D (5 bases each). In germline, CDR1 is ENHRY, CDR2 SYGVKD. V lost 6 bases to trimming and J lost 2 bases, with 13 bases between them. This CDR3 has 15 amino acids.

The CDR3 DNA sequence: TGTGCCAGCATTGACGGAGTCAACAATGAGCAGTTCTTC. This gives the protein CASIDGVNNEQFF. This sequence joins TRBV2 and TRBJ2-1; D remains ambiguous. This CDR3 comprises 13 residues. The germline CDR1 and CDR2 sequences are SNHLY and FYNNEI. The V end lost 7 bases, the J end lost 5 bases, and 12 bases lay between the germline ends.

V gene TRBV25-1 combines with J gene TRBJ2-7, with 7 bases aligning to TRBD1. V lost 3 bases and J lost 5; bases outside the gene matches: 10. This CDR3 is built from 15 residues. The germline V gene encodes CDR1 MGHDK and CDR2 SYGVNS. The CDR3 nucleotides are TGTGCCAGCAGTGAGTCAACAGGGGCGCCCCACGAGCAGTACTTC. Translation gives CASSESTGAPHEQYF.

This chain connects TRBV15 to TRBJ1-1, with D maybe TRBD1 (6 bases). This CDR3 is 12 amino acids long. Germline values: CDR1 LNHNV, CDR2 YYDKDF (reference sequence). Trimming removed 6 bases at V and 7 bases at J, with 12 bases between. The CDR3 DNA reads TGTGCCACCAGAAATACAGGGAGTGAAGCTTTCTTT. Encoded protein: CATRNTGSEAFF.

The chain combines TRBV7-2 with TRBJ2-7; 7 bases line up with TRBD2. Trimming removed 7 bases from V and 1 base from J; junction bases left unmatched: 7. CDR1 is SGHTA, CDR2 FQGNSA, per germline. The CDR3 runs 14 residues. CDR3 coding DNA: TGTGCCAGCAAGAGAGGAGCGGGGTCCTACGAGCAGTACTTC. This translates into CASKRGAGSYEQYF.

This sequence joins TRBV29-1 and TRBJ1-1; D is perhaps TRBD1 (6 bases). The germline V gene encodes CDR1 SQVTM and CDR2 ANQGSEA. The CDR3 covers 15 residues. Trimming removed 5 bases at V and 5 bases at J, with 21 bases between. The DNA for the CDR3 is TGCAGCGTTCCTCCCTGGGGGGGCCTAGGGACTGAAGCTTTCTTT. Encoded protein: CSVPPWGGLGTEAFF.

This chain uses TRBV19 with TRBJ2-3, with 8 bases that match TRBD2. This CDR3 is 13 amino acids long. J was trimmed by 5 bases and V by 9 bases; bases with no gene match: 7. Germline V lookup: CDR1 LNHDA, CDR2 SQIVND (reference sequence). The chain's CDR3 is CASTTGGGDTQYF. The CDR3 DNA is TGTGCCAGCACCACGGGAGGGGGAGATACGCAGTATTTT.

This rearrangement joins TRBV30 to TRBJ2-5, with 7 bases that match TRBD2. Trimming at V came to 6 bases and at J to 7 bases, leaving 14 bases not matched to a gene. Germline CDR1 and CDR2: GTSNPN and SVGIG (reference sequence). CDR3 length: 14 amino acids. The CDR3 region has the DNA TGTGCCTGCCGGTTGATTGGCGGGAGTATGACCCAGTACTTC. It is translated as CACRLIGGSMTQYF.

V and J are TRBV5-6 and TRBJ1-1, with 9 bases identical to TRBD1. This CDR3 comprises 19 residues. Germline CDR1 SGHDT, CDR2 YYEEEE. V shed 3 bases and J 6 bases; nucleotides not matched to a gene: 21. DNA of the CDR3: TGTGCCAGCAGCTCCACCAACACAGGGGGCGAAAGGGCAAGGGCTGAAGCTTTCTTT. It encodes CASSSTNTGGERARAEAFF.